A selection of T cell receptor beta chains follows, all from one sample in a study of T cell repertoires in cytomegalovirus infection. TCRdb processed the reads anew with MiXCR; each CDR3 protein has one entry. This sample has approximately 130,000 distinct CDR3 sequences, with less than 9.5% found just once. Sequencing was carried out using PBMCs. These receptors were collected from a human donor in good health (CMV status not recorded). Some clones in this sample may be carry-over from other donors' samples. Both conserved end residues are part of each CDR3. The order of the fields is clone size, D gene, J gene, CDR3 length, V gene, CDR3 protein, CDR3 DNA. A D gene is named only where the DNA matches it firmly. For some rows the clone size is stated as once, few or many, or as a class when expanded; others skip it.

>many|.|TRBJ1-6|14|TRBV7-2
CASSLVGRDSPLHF
TGTGCCAGCAGCTTAGTAGGCAGGGACTCACCCCTCCACTTT
>many|TRBD2|TRBJ2-5|20|TRBV5-6
CASSQRGLAGAGWYQETQYF
TGTGCCAGCAGCCAACGCGGACTAGCGGGTGCAGGCTGGTACCAAGAGACCCAGTACTTC
>few|.|TRBJ1-1|13|TRBV3-1
CASSKKWETEAFF
TGTGCCAGCAGCAAGAAATGGGAGACTGAAGCTTTCTTT
>medium-sized|.|TRBJ1-3|14|TRBV7-2
CASSPAGRGVTIYF
TGTGCCAGCAGCCCCGCCGGCCGGGGGGTCACCATATATTTT
>.|.|TRBJ2-1|14|TRBV19
CASTVGSSYNEQFF
TGTGCCAGTACAGTCGGGAGCTCCTACAATGAGCAGTTCTTC
>many|TRBD2|TRBJ2-5|17|TRBV3-1
CASSPGTTALRRETQYF
TGTGCCAGCAGCCCCGGGACTACCGCACTGCGGCGAGAGACCCAGTACTTC
>many|.|TRBJ2-1|17|TRBV25-1
CASSDSLASQGYNEQFF
TGTGCCAGCAGTGATTCCCTGGCGTCTCAGGGCTACAATGAGCAGTTCTTC
>.|.|TRBJ2-7|13|TRBV18
CASSPGGQDEQYF
TGTGCCAGCTCACCGGGGGGCCAGGACGAGCAGTACTTC
>many|TRBD1|TRBJ2-7|17|TRBV15
CATSRDRAGTGSHEQYF
TGTGCCACCAGCAGAGACCGAGCCGGGACAGGGAGTCACGAGCAGTACTTC
>many|.|TRBJ1-4|15|TRBV12-3/TRBV12-4
CASSSRGSTNEKLFF
TGTGCCAGCAGTTCCCGGGGGTCAACTAATGAAAAACTGTTTTTT
>many|TRBD1|TRBJ1-5|16|TRBV19
CASSIPGTGSNQPQHF
TGTGCCAGTAGTATCCCAGGGACAGGAAGCAATCAGCCCCAGCATTTT
>many|.|TRBJ1-1|12|TRBV28
CASSTWNTEAFF
TGTGCCAGCAGTACTTGGAACACTGAAGCTTTCTTT
>many|TRBD1|TRBJ1-1|14|TRBV14
CASSIGQGRTEAFF
TGTGCCAGCAGCATCGGACAGGGACGGACTGAAGCTTTCTTT
>.|TRBD1|TRBJ1-2|14|TRBV20-1
CSARSGTGNYGYTF
TGCAGTGCTAGATCGGGGACAGGGAACTATGGCTACACCTTC
>many|.|TRBJ2-7|15|TRBV28
CASALPSGMSHEQYF
TGTGCCAGCGCACTTCCCTCTGGGATGAGCCACGAGCAGTACTTC
>many|TRBD1|TRBJ1-3|16|TRBV7-8
CASSLAGTGHVDTIYF
TGTGCCAGCAGCTTAGCGGGGACAGGGCATGTCGACACCATATATTTT
>few|.|TRBJ1-1|13|TRBV29-1
CSAVGGANTEAFF
TGCAGCGCCGTAGGGGGGGCGAACACTGAAGCTTTCTTT
>many|.|TRBJ2-5|15|TRBV7-2
CASSLGGGSIQTQYF
TGTGCCAGCAGCTTGGGTGGGGGGTCGATACAGACCCAGTACTTC
>many|.|TRBJ2-7|10|TRBV28
CASSDGSKYF
TGTGCCAGCAGTGATGGGTCCAAGTACTTC
>many|TRBD2|TRBJ2-1|13|TRBV6-6
CASRGTSENEQFF
TGTGCCAGCAGAGGTACTAGCGAGAATGAGCAGTTCTTC
>many|TRBD1|TRBJ2-7|21|TRBV27
CASSSKGTPIGTGRVSYEQYF
TGTGCCAGCAGTTCCAAAGGCACACCAATAGGGACAGGTCGAGTCTCCTACGAGCAGTACTTC
>many|TRBD1|TRBJ2-7|11|TRBV7-8
CASSTDREKYF
TGTGCCAGCAGCACCGACAGGGAGAAGTACTTC
>.|.|TRBJ1-4|13|TRBV20-1
CSARTQWGNNMLF
TGCAGTGCTAGAACTCAATGGGGGAACAATATGCTTTTT
>.|TRBD1|TRBJ2-7|13|TRBV29-1
CSVERQGVYEQYF
TGCAGCGTTGAAAGGCAGGGGGTCTACGAGCAGTACTTC
>many|.|TRBJ1-6|13|TRBV7-8
CASSLSINSPLHF
TGTGCCAGCAGCTTATCCATTAATTCACCCCTCCACTTT
>many|.|TRBJ2-5|15|TRBV7-6
CASRLGLQIGETQYF
TGTGCCAGCAGGCTCGGACTTCAAATTGGGGAGACCCAGTACTTC
>many|.|TRBJ1-2|14|TRBV28
CASSLLAQSGGYTF
TGTGCCAGCAGTTTACTAGCCCAAAGTGGAGGCTACACCTTC
>many|.|TRBJ2-7|15|TRBV6-2/TRBV6-3
CASSYGAGSSYEQYF
TGTGCCAGCAGTTACGGGGCCGGAAGCTCCTACGAGCAGTACTTC
>many|TRBD1|TRBJ1-1|15|TRBV7-9
CASSYVQGTGTEAFF
TGTGCCAGCAGCTACGTACAGGGGACGGGCACTGAAGCTTTCTTT
>many|TRBD1|TRBJ1-1|14|TRBV19
CASSTKQGRTEAFF
TGTGCCAGTAGTACTAAACAGGGGAGGACTGAAGCTTTCTTT
>.|TRBD2|TRBJ2-1|14|TRBV20-1
CSARPSGAYNEQFF
TGCAGTGCTAGACCTAGCGGGGCCTACAATGAGCAGTTCTTC
>many|TRBD1|TRBJ1-2|15|TRBV28
CASSLFGQGIGGYTF
TGTGCCAGCAGTTTATTCGGACAGGGGATAGGTGGCTACACCTTC
>.|.|TRBJ2-4|15|TRBV20-1
CSAREGSGAGNIQYF
TGCAGTGCTAGAGAAGGGTCGGGGGCCGGAAACATTCAGTACTTC
>many|.|TRBJ2-2|14|TRBV11-2
CASSRRGNTGELFF
TGTGCCAGCAGTCGTCGGGGGAACACCGGGGAGCTGTTTTTT
>.|.|TRBJ2-1|14|TRBV6-4
CASSHDYSGNEQFF
TGTGCCAGCAGCCACGATTACTCCGGCAATGAGCAGTTCTTC
>many|TRBD1|TRBJ2-7|13|TRBV29-1
CSVPGTVTYEQYF
TGCAGCGTTCCAGGGACAGTCACCTACGAGCAGTACTTC
>many|.|TRBJ1-1|14|TRBV4-1
CASSQEEVGTEAFF
TGCGCCAGCAGCCAAGAAGAGGTTGGCACTGAAGCTTTCTTT
>many|.|TRBJ2-5|17|TRBV2
CASSDDLPGARQETQYF
TGTGCCAGCAGTGATGATTTGCCGGGGGCGCGACAAGAGACCCAGTACTTC
>medium-sized|.|TRBJ2-5|14|TRBV28
CASTEPRGGETQYF
TGTGCCAGCACCGAACCCAGGGGTGGTGAGACCCAGTACTTC
>.|TRBD1|TRBJ2-4|13|TRBV28
CATFQQGAGIQYF
TGTGCCACCTTCCAACAGGGGGCAGGCATTCAGTACTTC
>many|.|TRBJ2-1|15|TRBV11-2
CASSPLRASYNEQFF
TGTGCCAGCAGCCCTTTGAGGGCCTCCTACAATGAGCAGTTCTTC
>many|TRBD2|TRBJ2-2|17|TRBV7-2
CASSVIPSGGAGGELFF
TGTGCCAGCAGCGTTATACCTAGCGGGGGGGCGGGCGGGGAGCTGTTTTTT
>.|.|TRBJ2-1|14|TRBV3-1
CASSPDPSYNEQFF
TGTGCCAGCAGCCCGGACCCTTCCTACAATGAGCAGTTCTTC
>many|TRBD1|TRBJ1-2|14|TRBV2
CASRKQQGDYGYTF
TGTGCCAGCAGGAAACAGCAGGGGGACTATGGCTACACCTTC
>.|.|TRBJ1-1|14|TRBV5-1
CASAADSANTEAFF
TGCGCCAGCGCTGCAGACAGCGCAAACACTGAAGCTTTCTTT
>many|TRBD2|TRBJ2-5|18|TRBV7-7
CASSVTSGGSLDQETQYF
TGTGCCAGCAGCGTGACTAGCGGGGGGTCCCTCGACCAAGAGACCCAGTACTTC
>many|TRBD1|TRBJ1-2|16|TRBV6-5
CASSLGQGAQNYGYTF
TGTGCCAGCAGTCTGGGACAGGGGGCGCAAAACTATGGCTACACCTTC
>few|.|TRBJ1-2|11|TRBV29-1
CSVEGEDGYTF
TGCAGCGTTGAAGGGGAAGATGGCTACACCTTC
>many|TRBD1|TRBJ2-1|14|TRBV12-3/TRBV12-4
CASSSGTGRSEQFF
TGTGCCAGCAGTTCCGGGACAGGCAGGAGTGAGCAGTTCTTC
>many|.|TRBJ1-1|15|TRBV19
CASSIAGRGNTEAFF
TGTGCCAGTAGTATAGCCGGCAGGGGGAACACTGAAGCTTTCTTT
>many|TRBD2|TRBJ2-1|15|TRBV20-1
CSARGPAGAYNEQFF
TGCAGTGCAAGAGGGCCGGCGGGGGCCTACAATGAGCAGTTCTTC
>few|TRBD2|TRBJ2-1|19|TRBV20-1
CSAAKPGLAGGSSYNEQFF
TGCAGTGCTGCCAAACCGGGACTAGCGGGGGGAAGCTCCTACAATGAGCAGTTCTTC
>.|.|TRBJ2-7|13|TRBV20-1
CSARDGSSYEQYF
TGCAGTGCTAGGGATGGAAGTTCCTACGAGCAGTACTTC
>.|.|TRBJ2-7|16|TRBV19
CASSIEAGSSFYEQYF
TGTGCCAGTAGTATAGAGGCAGGGTCCTCCTTCTACGAGCAGTACTTC
>many|.|TRBJ2-1|15|TRBV28
CASSLEAGAYNEQFF
TGTGCCAGCAGTTTAGAAGCCGGGGCCTACAATGAGCAGTTCTTC
>many|TRBD1|TRBJ1-1|15|TRBV4-2
CASSQLQGAGTEAFF
TGTGCCAGCAGCCAGTTACAGGGGGCGGGCACTGAAGCTTTCTTT
>many|TRBD1|TRBJ1-2|15|TRBV28
CASSLSTGGSYGYTF
TGTGCCAGCAGTTTATCAACAGGGGGCTCCTATGGCTACACCTTC
>.|TRBD2|TRBJ2-7|16|TRBV7-9
CSSSFPGLGAIGEQYF
TGTTCCAGCAGCTTTCCCGGACTAGGAGCCATCGGCGAGCAGTATTTC